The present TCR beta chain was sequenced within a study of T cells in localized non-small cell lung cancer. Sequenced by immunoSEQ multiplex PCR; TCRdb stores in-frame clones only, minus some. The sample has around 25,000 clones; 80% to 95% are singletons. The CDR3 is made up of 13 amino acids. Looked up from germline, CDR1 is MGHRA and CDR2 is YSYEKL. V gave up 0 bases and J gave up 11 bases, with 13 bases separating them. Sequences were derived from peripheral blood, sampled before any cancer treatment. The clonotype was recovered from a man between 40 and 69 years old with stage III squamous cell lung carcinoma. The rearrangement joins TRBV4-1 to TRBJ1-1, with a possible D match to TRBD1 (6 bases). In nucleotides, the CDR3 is TGCGCCAGCAGCCAAGACCAGGTGGGGGCCGCTTTCTTT. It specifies CASSQDQVGAAFF.